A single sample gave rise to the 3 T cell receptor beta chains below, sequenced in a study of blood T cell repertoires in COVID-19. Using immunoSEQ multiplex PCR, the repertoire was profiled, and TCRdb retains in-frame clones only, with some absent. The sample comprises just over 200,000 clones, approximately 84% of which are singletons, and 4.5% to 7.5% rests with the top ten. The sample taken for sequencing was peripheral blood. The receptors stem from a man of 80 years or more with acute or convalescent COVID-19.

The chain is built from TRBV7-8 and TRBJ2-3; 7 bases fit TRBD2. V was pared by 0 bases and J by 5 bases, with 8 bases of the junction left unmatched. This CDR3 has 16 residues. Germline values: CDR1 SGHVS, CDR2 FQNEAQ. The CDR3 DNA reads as TGTGCCAGCAGCTTAGCGACGCCGGGAGGTGAAGATACGCAGTATTTT. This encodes CASSLATPGGEDTQYF.

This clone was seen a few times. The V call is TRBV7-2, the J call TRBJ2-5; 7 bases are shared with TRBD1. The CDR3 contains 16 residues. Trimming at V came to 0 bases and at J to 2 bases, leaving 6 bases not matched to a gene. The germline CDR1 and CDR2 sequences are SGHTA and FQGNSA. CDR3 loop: CASSLAIGQVQETQYF. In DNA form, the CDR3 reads TGTGCCAGCAGCTTAGCAATAGGACAGGTACAAGAGACCCAGTACTTC.

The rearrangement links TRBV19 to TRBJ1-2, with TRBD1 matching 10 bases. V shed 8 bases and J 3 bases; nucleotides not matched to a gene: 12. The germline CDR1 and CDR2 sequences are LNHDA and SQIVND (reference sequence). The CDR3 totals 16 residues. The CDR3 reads CASGPGQGLWDYGYTF. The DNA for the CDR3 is TGTGCCAGTGGGCCGGGACAGGGGTTATGGGACTATGGCTACACCTTC.